This is a list of T cell receptor beta chains from one sample in a study of T-cell reconstitution after alpha-beta-depleted transplantation in children. TCRdb reanalysed the PCR reads using MiXCR and keeps one entry per CDR3 protein. Of some 110,000 distinct CDR3 sequences detected, around 10% appear once; the ten largest clones hold 30% to 35%. Sequenced here: PBMCs, sampled before TCRalphabeta/CD19-depleted stem cell transplant. Every receptor here comes from a boy younger than 10 with acute lymphoblastic leukemia, due to receive a stem cell transplant. Both conserved end residues are trimmed from each CDR3.

cdr3_aa j_call v_call
ASSLGQLGSGTGELF TRBJ2-2 TRBV7-2
ASSYDRSRGSGNTIY TRBJ1-3 TRBV6-5
ASSYGGQGHEQY TRBJ2-7 TRBV5-1
ASSLGTSLYNEQF TRBJ2-1 TRBV7-6
ASSPGDLSGNTIY TRBJ1-3 TRBV5-1
ASSGLAGEPGTQY TRBJ2-5 TRBV28
ASGTYKVEGYT TRBJ1-2 TRBV27
ASSLRGAGLSLETQY TRBJ2-5 TRBV5-5
ASSSGTSGSSRGRETQY TRBJ2-5 TRBV7-9
ASSLSGSETQY TRBJ2-5 TRBV5-1
ASSLVPGQGTEAF TRBJ1-1 TRBV27
ASSYLSDYSYEQY TRBJ2-7 TRBV5-1
ASSLLAANTGELF TRBJ2-2 TRBV5-1
ASSQRILRATGELF TRBJ2-2 TRBV5-1
ASSYWTPGQGTKNIQY TRBJ2-4 TRBV6-5
SARGGGWDGYT TRBJ1-2 TRBV20-1
ASATNYGYT TRBJ1-2 TRBV12-3/TRBV12-4
ASSQGLGNEQF TRBJ2-1 TRBV14
ASSPQLGDEQY TRBJ2-7 TRBV18
SARPAGEAGPNEQF TRBJ2-1 TRBV20-1
ASRNTDGNYGYT TRBJ1-2 TRBV5-1
ASSLVGGKDGYT TRBJ1-2 TRBV5-1
ASSQGRLAGGEQY TRBJ2-7 TRBV3-1
ASRRGQTGELF TRBJ2-2 TRBV12-3/TRBV12-4
ASSPWGDHYNEQF TRBJ2-1 TRBV27
SVVDPSGVSYNEQF TRBJ2-1 TRBV29-1
ASSQLTSPTRAKNIQY TRBJ2-4 TRBV4-1
ASSLVEDEQY TRBJ2-7 TRBV7-9
ASSELAWNTGELF TRBJ2-2 TRBV6-1
SARGEDRRDLYTRTQY TRBJ2-3 TRBV20-1
AMAWKANQPQH TRBJ1-5 TRBV6-1
ASSSGTSGSGAQY TRBJ2-3 TRBV7-8
ASSLGFQGFRADNEQF TRBJ2-1 TRBV11-2
SALRDGESNEKLF TRBJ1-4 TRBV20-1
ASSLETSGGREQF TRBJ2-1 TRBV27
ASSHQAGQPQH TRBJ1-5 TRBV7-8
SASPWGFSYEQY TRBJ2-7 TRBV20-1
ASSRRASED TRBJ2-1 TRBV5-6
ASSGARSHGYT TRBJ1-2 TRBV5-1
ASRLTGATQY TRBJ2-3 TRBV12-3/TRBV12-4
ASSLAGSVRRETQY TRBJ2-5 TRBV5-1
SARSGTVNTEAF TRBJ1-1 TRBV20-1
ASSTPLSGANVLT TRBJ2-6 TRBV13
SVEETSGRPYSYNEQF TRBJ2-1 TRBV29-1
SARDLHGRGQAGERNEQF TRBJ2-1 TRBV20-1
SASGRSSYEQY TRBJ2-7 TRBV20-1
ASRQGSGYGYT TRBJ1-2 TRBV12-3/TRBV12-4
ASSRLPGQGLYEQY TRBJ2-7 TRBV5-1
ASSLDSTDTQY TRBJ2-3 TRBV25-1
ASSFSTQGSSSYNEQF TRBJ2-1 TRBV5-1